Listed here is a single T cell receptor beta chain. Its matching antigen is unknown. The entry originates in a study of beta chain features in type 1 diabetes. cDNA synthesis used the whole RNA isolate, giving expressed TCRB sequences. The data were produced by immunoSEQ multiplex PCR, yet TCRdb's version contains in-frame clones alone and is incomplete. Here the sample spans hundreds of thousands of clones, approximately 31% being singletons. This CDR3 is built from 14 residues. V lost 5 bases, J lost 2 bases, and 11 bases lay in between. In germline, CDR1 is SSHAT, CDR2 FNYEAQ (reference sequence). Findings and limits, study-wide: For patients, the naive, central memory and Treg TCRB repertoires appeared more alike than for healthy donors.

This chain links TRBV7-7 with TRBJ2-3; tentatively, D is TRBD2 (5 bases). The specimen was naive CD4+ T cells from blood. This clonotype was obtained from a man aged 18-30 years in good health. This chain's CDR3 is CASSLTGNTDTQYF. The DNA for the CDR3 is TGTGCCAGCAGCCTTACCGGGAACACAGATACGCAGTATTTT.